The 22 T cell receptor beta chains below all came from one sample that was sequenced in a study of T-cell memory formation after mild COVID-19. TCRdb re-analysed the 5' RACE reads in MiXCR, keeping a single row per CDR3 protein. The sample comprises around 260,000 distinct CDR3 sequences, 15% to 20% of which are singletons, and roughly 23% rests with the top ten. What was sequenced was PBMCs or a T cell subset sorted from them (not recorded which). These receptors were collected from a man aged 18-30 years who had mild COVID-19 (a few samples of this study predate the infection). Cell type and time point are not known.

A few counts support this clonotype. V and J are TRBV5-1 and TRBJ2-3, with D unresolved. Looked up from germline, CDR1 is SGHRS and CDR2 is YFSETQ. Trimming pared 0 bases from V and 4 bases from J, leaving 15 bases between. The CDR3 is made up of 16 amino acids. CDR3 sequence (DNA): TGCGCCAGCAGCTTGGTGACAACGCTGTTCGCAGATACGCAGTATTTT. Amino acids: CASSLVTTLFADTQYF. Looking up the rest from reference TRBV5-1 and TRBJ2-3 gives the full variable domain: KAGVTQTPRYLIKTRGQQVTLSCSPISGHRSVSWYQQTPGQGLQFLFEYFSETQRNKGNFPGRFSGRQFSNSRSEMNVSTLELGDSALYLCASSLVTTLFADTQYFGPGTRLTVL.

This clonotype was seen more than once but under ten times. The chain has TRBV9 and TRBJ1-1; weak D call: TRBD1 (5 bases). V shed 3 bases and J shed 7 bases, with 13 bases lying between them. The germline V gene has CDR1 SGDLS and CDR2 YYNGEE. The CDR3 covers 13 residues. The CDR3 region has the DNA TGTGCCAGCAGCGCGGATCCAGGGAGTGAAGCTTTCTTT. Encoded protein: CASSADPGSEAFF.

The sample holds a few counts of this clonotype. The V call is TRBV11-2, the J call TRBJ2-5, with D possibly being TRBD1 or TRBD2 (5 bases each). The CDR3 contains 14 residues. Trimming pared 3 bases from V and 2 bases from J, leaving 10 bases between. CDR1 SGHAT and CDR2 FQNNGV come from the germline V gene. CDR3 sequence: CASSFRGRQETQYF. The CDR3 region has the DNA TGTGCCAGCAGCTTCCGGGGCCGACAAGAGACCCAGTACTTC.

The V call is TRBV11-3, the J call TRBJ2-3, with D perhaps TRBD2 (6 bases). From germline, CDR1 is SGHNT and CDR2 YENEEA. CDR3 length: 15 amino acids. V shed 5 bases and J shed 2 bases, with 14 bases lying between them. The chain's CDR3 is CASSQGTSYTDTQYF. CDR3 sequence (DNA): TGTGCCAGCAGCCAAGGGACTTCCTACACAGATACGCAGTATTTT.

The gene calls are TRBV25-1 and TRBJ2-1; D possibly corresponds to TRBD2 (5 bases). The germline gives CDR1 MGHDK, CDR2 SYGVNS. Deletions cut 1 base from V and 2 bases from J, with 15 bases between. There are 17 residues in the CDR3. The CDR3: CASSEFSLEATYNEQFF. CDR3 DNA sequence: TGTGCCAGCAGTGAATTTTCCTTGGAGGCGACCTACAATGAGCAGTTCTTC.

This clonotype showed up many times. The chain links TRBV23-1 to TRBJ1-4; D remains ambiguous. TRBV23-1 is an ORF; its function is uncertain. The CDR3 loop spans 9 amino acids. Trimming pared 5 bases from V and 8 bases from J, leaving 0 bases between. The CDR3 loop reads CASSEKLFF. CDR3 coding DNA: TGCGCCAGCAGTGAAAAACTGTTTTTT.

This chain connects TRBV6-6 to TRBJ2-3, with 12 positions matching TRBD2. The CDR3 totals 16 residues. Germline CDR1 reads MNHNY; CDR2 reads SVGAGI (reference sequence). The V and J ends lost 4 bases and 2 bases, in that order; junction bases with no gene match: 4. This chain's CDR3 is CASSFLAGGLTDTQYF. CDR3 DNA: TGTGCCAGCAGTTTCCTAGCGGGGGGGCTCACAGATACGCAGTATTTT.

V is TRBV20-1 and J is TRBJ2-5, with TRBD1 identical over 10 bases. J was trimmed by 4 bases and V by 5 bases; bases with no gene match: 4. CDR1 and CDR2 from the germline V gene are DFQATT and SNEGSKA (reference sequence). The CDR3 sequence is 13 residues long. CDR3 residues: CSALDRGRETQYF. Here the CDR3 DNA reads TGCAGTGCTTTAGACAGGGGGCGAGAGACCCAGTACTTC.

Only a few counts were recorded for this clonotype. The V and J genes are TRBV6-2 or TRBV6-3 and TRBJ1-1; D uncertain. V was shortened by 7 bases and J by 0 bases, with 9 bases between the two germline ends. Germline values: CDR1 MNHEY, CDR2 SVGEGT. The CDR3 has 13 amino acids. CDR3 in DNA: TGTGCCAGCACGCGCCCGGTGAACACTGAAGCTTTCTTT. Its translation is CASTRPVNTEAFF.

This clonotype was observed a few times. V gene TRBV12-3 or TRBV12-4 combines with J gene TRBJ1-1; weak D call: TRBD1 (5 bases). CDR3 length: 14 residues. V lost 3 bases, J lost 2 bases, and 10 bases lay in between. This CDR3 reads CASSFSGTNTEAFF. CDR3 in DNA: TGTGCCAGCAGTTTCTCAGGGACCAACACTGAAGCTTTCTTT.

The genes are TRBV2 and TRBJ2-7, with TRBD2 matching over 8 bases. The CDR3 contains 18 residues. J gave up 0 bases and V 1 base, and 11 bases lay outside the gene matches. The V gene's germline CDR1 is SNHLY and CDR2 FYNNEI. CDR3 sequence reads: CASSEGLSGAYFSYEQYV. The CDR3 DNA is TGTGCCAGCAGTGAAGGGCTTAGCGGGGCTTACTTCTCCTACGAGCAGTACGTC.

This clonotype was observed a few times. The chain combines TRBV12-3 or TRBV12-4 with TRBJ1-5; 8 bases line up with TRBD1. The CDR3 contains 13 residues. Trimming removed 7 bases from V and 6 bases from J; junction bases left unmatched: 5. The CDR3 coding sequence is TGTGCCAGCACCCCAGGGGGCATTCAGCCCCAGCATTTT. Protein: CASTPGGIQPQHF.

The rearrangement uses TRBV12-3 or TRBV12-4 and TRBJ2-1; 7 bases line up with TRBD1. V lost 6 bases to trimming and J lost 8 bases; unmatched junction nucleotides: 13. There are 15 residues in the CDR3. CDR3 sequence reads: CASSPRDSPPHEQFF. In DNA form, the CDR3 reads TGTGCCAGCAGCCCCCGGGACAGCCCTCCCCATGAGCAGTTCTTC.

The chain is built from TRBV29-1 and TRBJ2-5; 7 nucleotides match TRBD1. CDR1 SQVTM and CDR2 ANQGSEA come from the germline V gene. V shed 2 bases, J shed 5 bases, and the junction held 8 bases outside the gene matches. The CDR3 length is 14 residues. The CDR3 nucleotides are TGCAGCGTTGAATGGCAGGGGGACGGGGAGACCCAGTACTTC. Translating it yields CSVEWQGDGETQYF.

The rearrangement joins TRBV5-1 to TRBJ2-5; the match to TRBD2 covers 8 bases. Germline-derived CDR1 and CDR2 are SGHRS and YFSETQ. With 4 bases clipped from V and 5 bases from J, the junction kept 7 bases outside the gene matches. The CDR3 consists of 14 residues. For the CDR3, the DNA is TGCGCCAGCAGCCTCGGGGGGGCGGTGGAGACCCAGTACTTC. Its translation: CASSLGGAVETQYF. Drawing the rest from reference TRBV5-1 and TRBJ2-5, the complete variable domain is KAGVTQTPRYLIKTRGQQVTLSCSPISGHRSVSWYQQTPGQGLQFLFEYFSETQRNKGNFPGRFSGRQFSNSRSEMNVSTLELGDSALYLCASSLGGAVETQYFGPGTRLLVL.

This clonotype was picked up many times. V usage is TRBV6-2 or TRBV6-3 and J usage is TRBJ2-3, with 7 positions matching TRBD2. There are 17 residues in the CDR3. V lost 4 bases and J lost 0; bases outside the gene matches: 10. CDR1 MNHEY and CDR2 SVGEGT come from the germline V gene. DNA for the CDR3: TGTGCCAGCAGTTCTAAGGAGGCGGGGGAGAGCACAGATACGCAGTATTTT. The encoded protein is CASSSKEAGESTDTQYF.

The chain links TRBV5-4 to TRBJ2-1, with TRBD1 as a possible D gene (7 bases). V was cut by 9 bases and J by 1 base, with 14 bases left in between. Germline lookup yields CDR1 SGHNT and CDR2 YYREEE (reference sequence). This CDR3 contains 14 residues. CDR3 in amino acids: CATIPGGSYNEQFF. Written as DNA, the CDR3 is TGTGCCACCATCCCAGGGGGGTCCTACAATGAGCAGTTCTTC.

This clonotype appeared a few times. The CDR3: CASSLELASTDTQYF. CDR3 sequence (DNA): TGTGCCAGCAGTTTAGAACTCGCCAGCACAGATACGCAGTATTTT. The rearrangement joins TRBV12-3 or TRBV12-4 to TRBJ2-3; the D is unclear. V shed 1 base and J shed 0 bases, with 8 bases lying between them. The CDR3 covers 15 residues.

This clonotype has just a few counts. V usage is TRBV24-1 and J usage is TRBJ1-1, with D perhaps matching TRBD1 (5 bases). The V end was cut by 3 bases, the J end by 0 bases, with 7 bases between. Germline CDR1 KGHDR, CDR2 SFDVKD. This CDR3 contains 14 residues. CDR3 sequence reads: CATSDGGLNTEAFF. CDR3 sequence (DNA): TGTGCCACCAGTGATGGGGGATTGAACACTGAAGCTTTCTTT.

The rearrangement joins TRBV4-3 to TRBJ2-3; D possibly corresponds to TRBD2 (5 bases). The V and J ends lost 1 base and 4 bases respectively, with 12 bases between them. There are 15 residues in the CDR3. Germline V lookup: CDR1 LGHNA, CDR2 YSLEER. The CDR3 spells CASSQAGSGSDTQYF. Written as DNA, the CDR3 is TGCGCCAGCAGCCAAGCGGGGTCGGGGTCAGATACGCAGTATTTT.

The chain is built from TRBV5-5 and TRBJ1-2, with D perhaps TRBD1 (5 bases). The germline V gene encodes CDR1 SGHKS and CDR2 YYEKEE (reference sequence). The V end was cut by 0 bases, the J end by 1 base, with 10 bases between. This CDR3 is 15 amino acids long. CDR3 loop: CASSLGAGNNYGYTF. The CDR3, as DNA: TGTGCCAGCAGCTTGGGAGCAGGGAATAACTATGGCTACACCTTC.

This clonotype was seen more than once but under ten times. The chain recombines TRBV5-4 with TRBJ2-5; D is ambiguous. Trimming removed 0 bases at V and 1 base at J, with 7 bases between. The CDR3 is made up of 14 amino acids. Germline V gene data show CDR1 as SGHNT and CDR2 as YYREEE (reference sequence). As DNA, the CDR3 is TGTGCCAGCAGCTTGGACTGGAGCCAAGAGACCCAGTACTTC. It yields the protein CASSLDWSQETQYF.